The source of this T cell receptor (beta chain) is a study of identical twins. Study observations and caveats: It was possible that invariant MAIT and iNKT cells partly confounded the zero-insertion analyses.

Unique molecular identifiers were present on the cDNA, and a universal primer site came from template switching. TCRdb reprocessed the 5' RACE reads with MiXCR, giving one entry per CDR3 protein. The table lists around 250,000 distinct CDR3 sequences, 12% of them singletons, with about 3.9% in the top ten. The CDR3 sequence is 16 residues long. Germline V gene data show CDR1 as MDHEN and CDR2 as SYDVKM. V shed 5 bases, J shed 3 bases, and the junction held 9 bases outside the gene matches. This clonotype was observed a few times. Its antigen remains unidentified. All of the donors were Caucasians in good health. A further study also used this sample, focusing on yellow fever vaccine responses in identical twins. Turning to that study: Convergence reportedly seemed to mark part of the twins' vaccine T cell response, with personalization marking the rest.

Sequencing was done on a sample of memory (CD45RO+) T cells sorted from blood. The V and J genes are TRBV28 and TRBJ1-2, with 10 positions matching TRBD1. This clonotype was obtained from a woman between 18 and 29 years old in good health. CDR3 loop: CASSPMGQGLDYGYTF. Written as DNA, the CDR3 is TGTGCCAGCAGTCCGATGGGACAGGGGCTTGACTATGGCTACACCTTC.